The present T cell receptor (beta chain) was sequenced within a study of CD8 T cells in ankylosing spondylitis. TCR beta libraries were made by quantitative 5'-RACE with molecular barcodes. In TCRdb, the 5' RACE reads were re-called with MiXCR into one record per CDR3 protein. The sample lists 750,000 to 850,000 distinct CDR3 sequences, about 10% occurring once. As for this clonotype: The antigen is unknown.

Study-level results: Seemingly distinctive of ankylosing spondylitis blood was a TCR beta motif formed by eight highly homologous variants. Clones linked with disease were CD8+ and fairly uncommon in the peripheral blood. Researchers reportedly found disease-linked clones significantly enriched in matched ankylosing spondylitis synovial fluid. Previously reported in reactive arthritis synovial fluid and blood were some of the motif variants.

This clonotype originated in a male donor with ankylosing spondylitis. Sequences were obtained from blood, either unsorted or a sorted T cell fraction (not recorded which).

CDR3 DNA sequence: TGTGCCAGCAGCTTGTGGGGCAGGCCCACTGAAGCTTTCTTT. Its protein is CASSLWGRPTEAFF. The chain employs TRBV5-6 and TRBJ1-1; D perhaps matches TRBD1 (5 bases). The ends were cut back, 1 base at V and 4 bases at J, with 11 bases in the middle. CDR1 and CDR2 (germline): SGHDT, YYEEEE. The CDR3 has 14 residues. The complete variable domain, with remaining parts taken from reference TRBV5-6 and TRBJ1-1, reads DAGVTQSPTHLIKTRGQQVTLRCSPKSGHDTVSWYQQALGQGPQFIFQYYEEEERQRGNFPDRFSGHQFPNYSSELNVNALLLGDSALYLCASSLWGRPTEAFFGQGTRLTVV.